The 2 T cell receptor beta chains below come from one sample, sequenced in a study of response to subunit inactivated influenza vaccine. Each CDR3 protein is one row after TCRdb ran MiXCR on the RT-PCR reads. This sample yields about 780,000 distinct CDR3 sequences, of which around 18% are seen a single time; 11% belongs to the top ten. The sequencing used PBMCs from blood, collected around 5 days after vaccination. These receptors all stem from a man over 45 who received an inactivated influenza vaccine.

This clonotype occurred a few times. The chain is built from TRBV7-2 and TRBJ2-7; 9 nucleotides align to TRBD2. V shed 4 bases, J shed 7 bases, and the junction held 5 bases outside the gene matches. Germline V gene sequence: CDR1 SGHTA, CDR2 FQGNSA. This CDR3 spans 13 amino acids. The CDR3 sequence: CASSWGLAGEQYF. For the CDR3, the DNA is TGTGCCAGCAGCTGGGGACTAGCTGGTGAGCAGTACTTC.

Many counts were recorded for this clonotype. The chain uses TRBV20-1 and TRBJ2-7; D may be TRBD2 (6 bases). The germline V and J ends were trimmed by 7 bases and 6 bases, with 19 bases remaining between them. The CDR3 length is 13 residues. CDR1 is DFQATT, CDR2 SNEGSKA, per germline (reference sequence). Here the CDR3 DNA reads TGCAGTGGACCTAGAGGGCTAGCGCTCGAGCAGTACTTC. Protein: CSGPRGLALEQYF.